The entry below describes one TCR beta chain. What it recognizes is unknown. The time point was: week 11, during vaccination. One vaccine dose held 300 ug of mutant IDH1 20-mer peptide and came with topical imiquimod. The data were obtained in a study of a mutant IDH1 vaccine in newly diagnosed glioma. Assay: immunoSEQ multiplex PCR; the TCRdb copy retains only in-frame clones and omits some. The sample includes around 120,000 clones, just under 80% of them seen just once. The TCR sequence derives from a man aged 40-55 years with glioma. The sequences come from PBMCs, collected from a glioma patient whose treatment included an IDH1 peptide vaccine.

CDR3 DNA: TGTGCCAGCAGTTTGTCCCGGGACAGAAGGTACTTC. Translated: CASSLSRDRRYF. The genes are TRBV28 and TRBJ2-7, with TRBD1 matching over 7 bases. Germline CDR1 reads MDHEN; CDR2 reads SYDVKM. V gave up 3 bases and J gave up 12 bases; unmatched junction bases: 8. The CDR3 runs 12 residues.